Presented here are 21 T cell receptor beta chains from one specimen sequenced in a study of vaccination and CD4 T cells after COVID-19. The treatment here: 10-day PBMC culture with coronavirus spike peptide pools or control peptides (ViraFEST assay). It was before the COVID-19 pandemic (2011-2018) that the unexposed donor's CD4+ T cells were collected. Cultured CD4+ T-cell DNA underwent Oncomine TCR Beta short-read sequencing. Extraction of genomic DNA was performed on cultured CD4+ T cells. TCRdb re-called the PCR reads with MiXCR, one entry per CDR3 protein. The table has over 9,000 distinct CDR3 sequences, under 35% seen once. Their antigen targets remain unknown. The sequencing sample was made of CD4+ T cells from blood, cultured in vitro. These receptors were obtained from a human donor in good health.

The genes are TRBV10-1 and TRBJ2-7, with 12 bases matching TRBD2. The germline V gene encodes CDR1 WNHNN and CDR2 SYGVQD (reference sequence). The trim removed 6 bases at V and 2 bases at J, leaving 8 bases unmatched. The CDR3 contains 16 residues. The CDR3 reads CASRNRTSGIPYEQYF. In DNA, the CDR3 is TGCGCCAGCAGGAACAGGACTAGCGGGATACCCTACGAGCAGTACTTC.

This chain uses TRBV20-1 with TRBJ1-3, with a tentative D call TRBD1 (5 bases). V lost 1 base to trimming and J lost 8 bases, with 15 bases between them. Germline CDR1 is DFQATT and CDR2 is SNEGSKA (reference sequence). There are 14 residues in the CDR3. The CDR3 protein is CSARGGTGVDTIYF. The CDR3 coding sequence is TGCAGTGCTAGAGGTGGGACCGGGGTGGACACCATATATTTT.

This chain links TRBV4-2 with TRBJ2-2; no clear D. Germline V gene data show CDR1 as LGHNA and CDR2 as YNFKEQ. The CDR3 is 12 residues long. V was clipped by 9 bases and J by 4 bases, with 9 bases between them. The CDR3 is CASARVTGELFF. CDR3 in DNA: TGTGCCAGTGCTCGGGTCACCGGGGAGCTGTTTTTT.

The chain's CDR3 is CASSPRGNTEAFF. CDR3 nucleotides: TGTGCCAGCAGCCCTCGGGGGAACACTGAAGCTTTCTTT. The rearrangement uses TRBV4-2 and TRBJ1-1; no firm D call. Germline CDR1 is LGHNA and CDR2 is YNFKEQ. The CDR3 runs 13 residues. Trimming left V 4 bases short and J 1 base short, with 7 bases between.

The V and J genes are TRBV20-1 and TRBJ1-5; no reliable D call. CDR1 is DFQATT, CDR2 SNEGSKA, per germline (reference sequence). Trimming shortened V by 1 base and J by 0 bases, and 16 bases separated the two germline ends. This CDR3 contains 17 residues. The CDR3 here is CSARVFLPADSNQPQHF. As DNA, the CDR3 is TGCAGTGCTAGAGTATTTCTACCAGCCGATAGCAATCAGCCCCAGCATTTT.

In its sample, this clonotype was seen a few times. In DNA, the CDR3 is TGTGCCAGCAGCTTAGTGGTGGGCGAGCAGTACTTC. Its protein product is CASSLVVGEQYF. The genes are TRBV7-2 and TRBJ2-7, with D unresolved. In germline, CDR1 is SGHTA, CDR2 FQGNSA. The CDR3 consists of 12 residues. Trimming stripped 1 base from V and 6 bases from J, with 7 bases between. Supplemented by reference TRBV7-2 and TRBJ2-7, the full variable domain reads GAGVSQSPSNKVTEKGKDVELRCDPISGHTALYWYRQSLGQGLEFLIYFQGNSAPDKSGLPSDRFSAERTGGSVSTLTIQRTQQEDSAVYLCASSLVVGEQYFGPGTRLTVT.

Comment on this clonotype: At one of its ends the junction is not consistent with the germline gene, which may arise from a read error. This chain connects TRBV7-7 to TRBJ2-2; a possible D gene is TRBD2 (6 bases). The CDR3 extends over 15 amino acids. Germline lookup yields CDR1 SSHAT and CDR2 FNYEAQ (reference sequence). In DNA, the CDR3 is TGTGCTAGCAGCGCTCGGCCGGGAGACACCGGGGAGCTGTTTTTT. This sequence encodes CASSARPGDTGELFF.

In its sample, this clonotype was seen a few times. DNA of the CDR3: TGCGCCAGCAAGGGACTAGCGGGAGTAGGAGGGGAGCTGTTTTTT. Encoded protein: CASKGLAGVGGELFF. The rearrangement uses TRBV5-1 and TRBJ2-2; 14 positions agree with TRBD2. The CDR3 consists of 15 residues. V was clipped by 6 bases and J by 8 bases; unmatched bases: 6. Germline V gives CDR1 SGHRS, CDR2 YFSETQ.

This clonotype has just one count. This chain connects TRBV18 to TRBJ2-1, with D unresolved. The CDR3 runs to 12 residues. V was cut by 6 bases and J by 5 bases, with 8 bases left in between. In germline, CDR1 is KGHSH, CDR2 LQKENI. The CDR3 DNA is TGTGCCAGCTCCCTTGGGAACAATGAGCAGTTCTTC. Translating gives CASSLGNNEQFF.

The rearrangement joins TRBV2 to TRBJ2-1; possibly TRBD1 or TRBD2 for D (5 bases each). V was pared by 4 bases and J by 2 bases, with 9 bases between. Per the germline V gene, CDR1 is SNHLY and CDR2 is FYNNEI. CDR3 length: 14 residues. The CDR3 sequence is CASSGQGPYNEQFF. CDR3 DNA: TGTGCCAGCAGTGGTCAGGGACCCTACAATGAGCAGTTCTTC. The variable domain in full, completed from reference TRBV2 and TRBJ2-1, reads EPEVTQTPSHQVTQMGQEVILRCVPISNHLYFYWYRQILGQKVEFLVSFYNNEISEKSEIFDDQFSVERPDGSNFTLKIRSTKLEDSAMYFCASSGQGPYNEQFFGPGTRLTVL.

This chain uses TRBV7-3 with TRBJ2-6; D is unclear. Germline V gene data show CDR1 as SGHTA and CDR2 as FQGTGA. The length of the CDR3 is 11 residues. With 4 bases removed from V and 8 bases from J, the gap between germline ends came to 3 bases. The CDR3 region has the DNA TGTGCCAGCAGCTCCACCAACGTCCTGACTTTC. It is translated as CASSSTNVLTF.

The chain uses TRBV7-8 and TRBJ2-5, with D unclear. CDR1 is SGHVS and CDR2 is FQNEAQ in the germline V gene. V lost 2 bases and J lost 1, with 8 bases in between. The CDR3 contains 14 residues. CDR3 protein: CASSLSPTQETQYF. The DNA for the CDR3 is TGTGCCAGCAGCTTATCCCCTACCCAAGAGACCCAGTACTTC.

This chain uses TRBV18 with TRBJ2-3, with a tentative D call TRBD2 (6 bases). The CDR3 contains 15 residues. V lost 0 bases to trimming and J lost 4 bases, with 11 bases between them. The germline V gene has CDR1 KGHSH and CDR2 LQKENI. The DNA for the CDR3 is TGTGCCAGCTCACCACCCGCGGGAAGGGCAGATACGCAGTATTTT. This encodes CASSPPAGRADTQYF. Full variable domain (rest looked up from reference TRBV18 and TRBJ2-3): NAGVMQNPRHLVRRRGQEARLRCSPMKGHSHVYWYRQLPEEGLKFMVYLQKENIIDESGMPKERFSAEFPKEGPSILRIQQVVRGDSAAYFCASSPPAGRADTQYFGPGTRLTVL.

This chain connects TRBV7-8 to TRBJ2-7; maybe TRBD1 (7 bases). V was clipped by 3 bases and J by 6 bases, with 21 bases between them. CDR1 SGHVS and CDR2 FQNEAQ come from the germline V gene. The CDR3 covers 16 residues. The CDR3 region is CASSFPRGARATEQYF. The CDR3, as DNA: TGTGCCAGCAGCTTCCCCAGGGGGGCTCGGGCTACCGAGCAGTACTTC. Based on the CDR3 plus reference TRBV7-8 and TRBJ2-7, the full variable domain is GAGVSQSPRYKVAKRGQDVALRCDPISGHVSLFWYQQALGQGPEFLTYFQNEAQLDKSGLPSDRFFAERPEGSVSTLKIQRTQQEDSAVYLCASSFPRGARATEQYFGPGTRLTVT.

The gene calls are TRBV6-4 and TRBJ2-2; 10 bases are shared with TRBD2. V trimming: 4 bases; J trimming: 4 bases; junction bases outside the gene matches: 0. There are 14 residues in the CDR3. Germline V gives CDR1 MRHNA, CDR2 SNTAGT. The DNA for the CDR3 is TGTGCCAGCAGTGCTAGCGGGAGCACCGGGGAGCTGTTTTTT. Translation gives CASSASGSTGELFF.

This chain links TRBV29-1 with TRBJ2-3; TRBD2 matches 13 bases. The CDR3 covers 14 residues. Germline CDR1 and CDR2: SQVTM and ANQGSEA. The V segment lost 6 bases and the J segment 2 bases; nucleotides outside the gene matches: 2. CDR3 sequence (DNA): TGCAGCGTGGGGACTAGCGGGATCACAGATACGCAGTATTTT. As protein: CSVGTSGITDTQYF.

The rearrangement links TRBV7-2 to TRBJ1-5; D is unclear. Germline values: CDR1 SGHTA, CDR2 FQGNSA. Between the trimmed V and J ends, which lost 5 bases and 5 bases, there was a span of 16 bases. This CDR3 spans 15 amino acids. The CDR3 DNA is TGTGCCAGCAGCCAGCAGGCTTCTCCGGATCAGCCCCAGCATTTT. Amino acid sequence: CASSQQASPDQPQHF. The entire variable domain, with the rest obtained from reference TRBV7-2 and TRBJ1-5, is as follows: GAGVSQSPSNKVTEKGKDVELRCDPISGHTALYWYRQSLGQGLEFLIYFQGNSAPDKSGLPSDRFSAERTGGSVSTLTIQRTQQEDSAVYLCASSQQASPDQPQHFGDGTRLSIL.

The rearrangement uses TRBV7-2 and TRBJ2-1; 7 nucleotides line up with TRBD2. V lost 5 bases to trimming and J lost 9 bases; unmatched junction nucleotides: 10. This CDR3 contains 14 residues. Per germline, CDR1 SGHTA and CDR2 FQGNSA. Written as DNA, the CDR3 is TGTGCCAGCAGCACCGACCGACTAGCCCCTGAGCAGTTCTTC. The encoded protein is CASSTDRLAPEQFF.

The chain has TRBV4-2 and TRBJ2-5, with TRBD2 matching over 12 bases. The CDR3 loop spans 15 amino acids. Germline V gene data show CDR1 as LGHNA and CDR2 as YNFKEQ. With V trimmed by 4 bases and J by 4 bases, 4 bases remained unmatched. DNA of the CDR3: TGTGCCAGCAGCCCGACTAGCGGGAGTGCAGAGACCCAGTACTTC. Translating gives CASSPTSGSAETQYF.

This chain uses TRBV4-2 with TRBJ2-5, with D tentatively TRBD2 (6 bases). Trimming left V 4 bases short and J 4 bases short, with 16 bases between. This CDR3 is built from 15 residues. The V gene's germline CDR1 is LGHNA and CDR2 YNFKEQ. CDR3 DNA sequence: TGTGCCAGCAGCCGCGAGTGGAGGGGCGGAGAGACCCAGTACTTC. Its translation: CASSREWRGGETQYF.

The chain recombines TRBV7-2 with TRBJ1-4, with TRBD1 as a possible D gene (5 bases). CDR3 length: 14 amino acids. V lost 5 bases and J lost 13, with 20 bases in between. Germline-derived CDR1 and CDR2 are SGHTA and FQGNSA. The CDR3 coding sequence is TGTGCCAGCAGCGGGGCCGGGACTCCTAAGGGACTGTTTTTT. Its translation: CASSGAGTPKGLFF.